These T cell receptor beta chains were read from a single sample in a study of T cell responses to AZD1222 COVID-19 vaccine. The table came from immunoSEQ multiplex PCR; TCRdb's copy has only in-frame clones and leaves some out. Here the sample spans approximately 150,000 clones, approximately 90% being singletons. This specimen was peripheral blood, taken on day 0 of AZD1222 vaccination. The receptors come from an adult in good health. Each CDR3 is given without its conserved first and last residue. D genes are given only for firm matches.

j_call: TRBJ2-5; d_call: TRBD2; v_call: TRBV3-1/TRBV3-2; cdr3_aa: ASSPSGGGETQY
j_call: TRBJ2-3; d_call: NA; v_call: TRBV20-1; cdr3_aa: SASFPGGLTDTQY
j_call: TRBJ2-7; d_call: TRBD2; v_call: TRBV6-6; cdr3_aa: ASSRGTSGSPSYEQY
j_call: TRBJ1-2; d_call: TRBD1; v_call: TRBV2; cdr3_aa: ASGDRGTYGYT
j_call: TRBJ1-2; d_call: NA; v_call: TRBV28; cdr3_aa: ASSVRAPPGRINYGYT
j_call: TRBJ2-5; d_call: NA; v_call: TRBV7-2; cdr3_aa: ASSFLGIGETQY
j_call: TRBJ1-1; d_call: NA; v_call: TRBV5-6; cdr3_aa: ASSLAASTGKAF
j_call: TRBJ2-5; d_call: TRBD1; v_call: TRBV4-1; cdr3_aa: ASSPRDRAGETQY
j_call: TRBJ2-2; d_call: TRBD1; v_call: TRBV14; cdr3_aa: ASSQGTGRTGELF
j_call: TRBJ2-5; d_call: NA; v_call: TRBV4-1; cdr3_aa: ASSQGAIAVETQY
j_call: TRBJ2-4; d_call: NA; v_call: TRBV19; cdr3_aa: ASSPGAASQNIQY
j_call: TRBJ1-3; d_call: TRBD1; v_call: TRBV29-1; cdr3_aa: SVEDTGAGNTIY
j_call: TRBJ2-7; d_call: NA; v_call: TRBV11-2; cdr3_aa: ASSLGASSYEQY
j_call: TRBJ1-1; d_call: TRBD1; v_call: TRBV4-1; cdr3_aa: ASSRTGKGGEAF
j_call: TRBJ2-3; d_call: NA; v_call: TRBV3-1/TRBV3-2; cdr3_aa: ASSQVIAGDTQY
j_call: TRBJ2-6; d_call: NA; v_call: TRBV6-2/TRBV6-3; cdr3_aa: ASSTQDPSGANVLT
j_call: TRBJ2-7; d_call: TRBD1; v_call: TRBV11-1; cdr3_aa: ASSSETRQGGEQY
j_call: TRBJ1-4; d_call: NA; v_call: TRBV18; cdr3_aa: ASSEEGGRHNEKLF
j_call: TRBJ2-3; d_call: NA; v_call: TRBV5-5; cdr3_aa: ASSLGYTQY
j_call: TRBJ2-7; d_call: NA; v_call: TRBV5-1; cdr3_aa: ASSWRGAGVEVGEQY
j_call: TRBJ2-1; d_call: NA; v_call: TRBV21-1; cdr3_aa: ATGRGAKAGEQF
j_call: TRBJ1-4; d_call: NA; v_call: TRBV5-8; cdr3_aa: ASLTGQNEKLF
j_call: TRBJ2-7; d_call: NA; v_call: TRBV28; cdr3_aa: ASGSTPTYEQY
j_call: TRBJ1-5; d_call: NA; v_call: TRBV27; cdr3_aa: ASSLGWSNQPQH
j_call: TRBJ2-5; d_call: NA; v_call: TRBV28; cdr3_aa: ASSPVRGARQETQY
j_call: TRBJ1-6; d_call: NA; v_call: TRBV7-9; cdr3_aa: ASSLGQGSLH
j_call: TRBJ2-7; d_call: NA; v_call: TRBV5-4; cdr3_aa: ASSLVGGFEQY
j_call: TRBJ1-6; d_call: NA; v_call: TRBV5-4; cdr3_aa: ASSYDRTDSPLH
j_call: TRBJ2-5; d_call: NA; v_call: TRBV5-1; cdr3_aa: ASSLGGSGQETQY
j_call: TRBJ2-7; d_call: NA; v_call: TRBV6-2/TRBV6-3; cdr3_aa: ASSYSLRAYEQY
j_call: TRBJ2-5; d_call: NA; v_call: TRBV28; cdr3_aa: ASSFSVGETQY
j_call: TRBJ1-5; d_call: NA; v_call: TRBV7-9; cdr3_aa: ASSLGGHNQPQH
j_call: TRBJ1-2; d_call: NA; v_call: TRBV28; cdr3_aa: ASTLQAGAGSYGYT
j_call: TRBJ2-2; d_call: TRBD2; v_call: TRBV3-1/TRBV3-2; cdr3_aa: ASSQRLGLAGDTGELF
j_call: TRBJ2-7; d_call: NA; v_call: TRBV7-8; cdr3_aa: ASSLAGLDSSYEQY
j_call: TRBJ1-5; d_call: NA; v_call: TRBV18; cdr3_aa: ASSPGLPGSNQPQH
j_call: TRBJ2-7; d_call: TRBD1; v_call: TRBV28; cdr3_aa: ASSPPGQGVHEQY
j_call: TRBJ2-3; d_call: TRBD2; v_call: TRBV7-2; cdr3_aa: ASSPSQRGLGDTQY
j_call: TRBJ1-2; d_call: TRBD1; v_call: TRBV30; cdr3_aa: AWSREGGIGGYT
j_call: TRBJ2-2; d_call: NA; v_call: TRBV15; cdr3_aa: ATSTGRVNTGELF